This TCR beta chain was observed in a study of T cell changes during pregnancy in multiple sclerosis. This clone was detected only once. Germline V gene sequence: CDR1 SGHAT, CDR2 FQNNGV. The CDR3 totals 15 residues. V lost 0 bases to trimming and J lost 5 bases, with 14 bases between them. The protocol was immunoSEQ multiplex PCR, while the TCRdb copy is restricted to in-frame clones and leaves out a portion. The sample includes fewer than 140,000 clones, around 90% of them seen just once. The chain employs TRBV11-2 and TRBJ2-7, with a possible D match to TRBD1 (6 bases). Here the sequenced sample was peripheral blood, taken after pregnancy. The TCR sequence derives from a female donor with multiple sclerosis, enrolled in a pregnancy study. For the CDR3, the DNA is TGTGCCAGCAGCTTAGATCGGGTCAGGGGCGACGAGCAGTACTTC. Its protein product is CASSLDRVRGDEQYF.